These 22 T cell receptor beta chains originate from one sample sequenced in a study of blood T cell repertoires in COVID-19. Produced via immunoSEQ multiplex PCR; TCRdb's table is partial and in-frame only. Altogether 250,000 to 350,000 clones are present, 84% being singletons, with the ten largest covering approximately 14%. Sequenced sample: peripheral blood. The source of these receptors is a person aged 70 to 79 with COVID-19, enrolled during active disease.

The chain links TRBV27 to TRBJ2-3, with D tentatively TRBD2 (6 bases). Germline-derived CDR1 and CDR2 are MNHEY and SMNVEV (reference sequence). Trimming cost V 4 bases and J 6 bases, with 14 bases left between them. The CDR3 totals 14 residues. CDR3 DNA: TGTGCCAGCAGTTCCCCCGCGGGGAGGGATACGCAGTATTTT. It yields the protein CASSSPAGRDTQYF.

The chain has TRBV7-9 and TRBJ2-5, with 8 bases fitting TRBD1. Germline lookup yields CDR1 SEHNR and CDR2 FQNEAQ (reference sequence). The CDR3 totals 14 residues. V gave up 6 bases and J gave up 3 bases; unmatched junction bases: 6. CDR3 coding DNA: TGTGCCAGCAGTGACCGACAGGGGAAAGAGACCCAGTACTTC. As protein: CASSDRQGKETQYF.

This clone was seen more than once but under ten times. This chain connects TRBV7-8 to TRBJ2-7, with D tentatively TRBD2 (6 bases). V shed 2 bases and J shed 5 bases, with 16 bases lying between them. The germline gives CDR1 SGHVS, CDR2 FQNEAQ. The CDR3 extends over 15 amino acids. CDR3 sequence reads: CASSLFVEGSDEQYF. In nucleotides, the CDR3 is TGTGCCAGCAGCTTATTCGTGGAGGGGTCCGACGAGCAGTACTTC.

The rearrangement joins TRBV9 to TRBJ1-1, with 8 bases matching TRBD1. The CDR3 runs to 15 residues. Trimming took 0 bases from V and 3 from J; bases not matched to a gene: 4. CDR1 SGDLS and CDR2 YYNGEE come from the germline V gene. CDR3 protein: CASSVGNRGDTEAFF. CDR3 nucleotides: TGTGCCAGCAGCGTAGGAAACAGGGGGGACACTGAAGCTTTCTTT. Looking up the rest from reference TRBV9 and TRBJ1-1 gives the full variable domain: DSGVTQTPKHLITATGQRVTLRCSPRSGDLSVYWYQQSLDQGLQFLIQYYNGEERAKGNILERFSAQQFPDLHSELNLSSLELGDSALYFCASSVGNRGDTEAFFGQGTRLTVV.

Details on this clone: Other DNA sequences from this sample encode an identical CDR3 as well. The chain uses TRBV7-2 and TRBJ1-2, with 7 bases fitting TRBD1. Germline CDR1 is SGHTA and CDR2 is FQGNSA. CDR3 size: 14 residues. V lost 6 bases and J lost 4; bases outside the gene matches: 8. CDR3 sequence reads: CASSLPGGIYGYTF. In DNA form, the CDR3 reads TGTGCCAGCAGTTTACCAGGGGGAATCTATGGCTACACCTTC.

V is TRBV29-1 and J is TRBJ2-3; TRBD2 matches 12 bases. The germline V gene has CDR1 SQVTM and CDR2 ANQGSEA. This CDR3 is built from 14 residues. Trimming removed 5 bases from V and 4 bases from J; junction bases left unmatched: 4. The CDR3 loop reads CSVSGLAGADTQYF. The DNA of the CDR3 is TGCAGCGTTTCGGGACTAGCGGGCGCAGATACGCAGTATTTT.

V gene TRBV9 combines with J gene TRBJ1-2, with 11 bases aligning to TRBD1. Germline-derived CDR1 and CDR2 are SGDLS and YYNGEE. Trimming removed 4 bases from V and 7 bases from J; junction bases left unmatched: 12. The CDR3 is 16 residues long. The CDR3 coding sequence is TGTGCCAGCAGCTCCTACGGACAGGGGGCTGGGTCTGGCTACACCTTC. Protein product: CASSSYGQGAGSGYTF. The full variable domain, its missing parts supplied by reference TRBV9 and TRBJ1-2, is DSGVTQTPKHLITATGQRVTLRCSPRSGDLSVYWYQQSLDQGLQFLIQYYNGEERAKGNILERFSAQQFPDLHSELNLSSLELGDSALYFCASSSYGQGAGSGYTFGSGTRLTVV.

The genes are TRBV27 and TRBJ1-4; 7 positions agree with TRBD1. V gave up 8 bases and J gave up 3 bases; unmatched junction bases: 15. The CDR3 has 17 residues. CDR1 and CDR2 from the germline V gene are MNHEY and SMNVEV (reference sequence). CDR3 sequence reads: CASRSLTGTLANEKLFF. In DNA, the CDR3 is TGTGCCAGCCGGAGTCTGACAGGGACGTTGGCTAATGAAAAACTGTTTTTT.

This chain joins TRBV11-2 and TRBJ2-5; D is possibly TRBD2 (5 bases). Trimming pared 1 base from V and 7 bases from J, leaving 13 bases between. Germline V lookup: CDR1 SGHAT, CDR2 FQNNGV. The CDR3 has 14 residues. The CDR3 loop is CASSLVGGAGTQYF. The DNA of the CDR3 is TGTGCCAGCAGCTTAGTAGGTGGCGCGGGGACCCAGTACTTC.

This chain connects TRBV6-5 to TRBJ2-7; 8 bases are a match to TRBD1. V gave up 7 bases and J gave up 5 bases; unmatched junction bases: 7. CDR3 size: 13 residues. The germline V gene encodes CDR1 MNHEY and CDR2 SVGAGI. The CDR3 reads CASKRTGLDEQYF. CDR3 in DNA: TGTGCCAGCAAACGGACAGGGTTAGACGAGCAGTACTTC.

This clone was seen once. The genes are TRBV7-2 and TRBJ2-2, with 8 bases identical to TRBD2. The CDR3 contains 17 residues. Germline CDR1 reads SGHTA; CDR2 reads FQGNSA. J lost 1 base, V lost 6 bases, and 10 bases had no gene match. This CDR3 reads CASRVAPSGWNTGELFF. As DNA, the CDR3 is TGTGCCAGCAGGGTAGCGCCTAGCGGGTGGAACACCGGGGAGCTGTTTTTT. Full variable domain (rest looked up from reference TRBV7-2 and TRBJ2-2): GAGVSQSPSNKVTEKGKDVELRCDPISGHTALYWYRQSLGQGLEFLIYFQGNSAPDKSGLPSDRFSAERTGGSVSTLTIQRTQQEDSAVYLCASRVAPSGWNTGELFFGEGSRLTVL.

This clone was counted once. The rearrangement joins TRBV28 to TRBJ1-5; no definite D call. The CDR3 length is 14 residues. From germline, CDR1 is MDHEN and CDR2 SYDVKM. V lost 2 bases to trimming and J lost 0 bases, with 5 bases between them. The CDR3: CASSLVNSNQPQHF. For the CDR3, the DNA is TGTGCCAGCAGTTTAGTCAATAGCAATCAGCCCCAGCATTTT.

The chain couples TRBV10-3 to TRBJ1-5; possibly TRBD1 for D (6 bases). The CDR3 is 17 residues long. CDR1 and CDR2 (germline): ENHRY, SYGVKD. The ends were cut back, 0 bases at V and 5 bases at J, with 17 bases in the middle. Here the CDR3 reads CAISESGSGSGDQPQHF. CDR3 coding DNA: TGTGCCATCAGTGAGTCTGGATCCGGGTCAGGGGATCAGCCCCAGCATTTT.

The chain recombines TRBV28 with TRBJ2-1, with D possibly being TRBD1 (5 bases). The CDR3 contains 12 residues. The V gene's germline CDR1 is MDHEN and CDR2 SYDVKM. V gave up 8 bases and J gave up 5 bases, with 10 bases separating them. The CDR3 DNA reads TGTGCCAGCGGTCAGGGCCACAATGAGCAGTTCTTC. This encodes CASGQGHNEQFF. The variable domain in full, with the rest retrieved from reference TRBV28 and TRBJ2-1, is DVKVTQSSRYLVKRTGEKVFLECVQDMDHENMFWYRQDPGLGLRLIYFSYDVKMKEKGDIPEGYSVSREKKERFSLILESASTNQTSMYLCASGQGHNEQFFGPGTRLTVL.

The J gene is TRBJ1-4, the V gene TRBV4-3; no reliable D call. Germline CDR1 LGHNA, CDR2 YSLEER. V was trimmed by 0 bases and J by 2 bases, leaving 22 bases between them. This CDR3 has 20 amino acids. Written as DNA, the CDR3 is TGCGCCAGCAGCCAAGATATGATTATCGTGTCCCCGGTCACTAATGAAAAACTGTTTTTT. This sequence encodes CASSQDMIIVSPVTNEKLFF.

The CDR3 spells CASSLRLASGETQYF. CDR3 sequence (DNA): TGTGCCAGCAGCTTAAGACTGGCTAGCGGCGAGACCCAGTACTTC. The chain recombines TRBV7-9 with TRBJ2-5, with 7 bases lining up with TRBD2. J lost 5 bases, V lost 2 bases, and 8 bases had no gene match. This CDR3 contains 15 residues. CDR1 and CDR2 from the germline V gene are SEHNR and FQNEAQ (reference sequence).

V gene TRBV19 combines with J gene TRBJ2-7; a weak D match, TRBD2 (6 bases). The CDR3 is 12 residues long. Germline CDR1 and CDR2: LNHDA and SQIVND (reference sequence). Trimming shortened V by 4 bases and J by 4 bases, and 8 bases separated the two germline ends. The CDR3 sequence: CASSRGEYEQYF. Here the CDR3 DNA reads TGTGCCAGTAGTAGGGGGGAATACGAGCAGTACTTC.

In this sample, this clone turned up a few times. V and J are TRBV3-1 (or the pseudogene TRBV3-2) and TRBJ2-7, with a tentative D call TRBD2 (5 bases). V lost 3 bases and J 2 bases, leaving 8 bases between the germline ends. This CDR3 is 13 amino acids long. Germline V lookup: CDR1 LGHDT, CDR2 YNNKEL (reference sequence). This CDR3 is CASSHRGTYEQYF. Here the CDR3 DNA reads TGTGCCAGCAGCCATCGAGGGACCTACGAGCAGTACTTC.

CDR3 DNA: TGCGCCAGCAGTAAGGCAGGGGTGAGGGACGATAGCTCCTACGAGCAGTACTTC. Translation gives CASSKAGVRDDSSYEQYF. The chain links TRBV10-2 to TRBJ2-7; maybe TRBD1 (6 bases). The CDR3 extends over 18 amino acids. Trimming removed 5 bases from V and 0 bases from J, with 23 bases in between. The germline CDR1 and CDR2 sequences are WSHSY and SAAADI.

This clone was observed once. V is TRBV28 and J is TRBJ1-3; the match to TRBD1 covers 11 bases. Losses at the gene ends were 3 bases for V and 4 bases for J; bases not matched to a gene: 5. This CDR3 region has 16 residues. Germline assignment: CDR1 MDHEN and CDR2 SYDVKM. Here the CDR3 reads CASSFADRGRGNTIYF. DNA for the CDR3: TGTGCCAGCAGTTTTGCGGACAGGGGGCGCGGAAACACCATATATTTT.

The chain links TRBV28 to TRBJ2-1; 8 nucleotides agree with TRBD2. The trim removed 7 bases at V and 6 bases at J, leaving 14 bases unmatched. The V gene's germline CDR1 is MDHEN and CDR2 SYDVKM. The CDR3 extends over 16 amino acids. The CDR3 loop is CASTKGLGTVGNEQFF. In DNA form, the CDR3 reads TGTGCCAGCACCAAGGGACTAGGTACGGTTGGCAATGAGCAGTTCTTC.

The genes are TRBV15 and TRBJ2-3, with 13 bases aligning to TRBD2. V shed 5 bases and J 4 bases; nucleotides not matched to a gene: 12. Germline V gives CDR1 LNHNV, CDR2 YYDKDF (reference sequence). The CDR3 length is 18 residues. The CDR3 is CATSQNPGLAGDPDTQYF. Here the CDR3 DNA reads TGTGCCACCAGCCAAAACCCCGGACTAGCGGGGGATCCAGATACGCAGTATTTT.